This T cell receptor (beta chain) came from a study of blood T cell repertoires in COVID-19. Study-level background: The United States, Italy and Spain were the sources of the acute and convalescent COVID-19 samples. PBMCs, B-cell-depleted T cells, or T cells were the source of the cDNA or gDNA that made up the material.

Authors' processing steps: Counts of nucleated cells, estimated from reference gene primer amplification, were obtained. Measured with immunoSEQ multiplex PCR; TCRdb has only the in-frame clones, and not every one. The V and J calls and clone size were taken over from that table, and D and trimming were inferred from the DNA. Of tens of thousands of clones listed, more than 75% are singletons. Trimming pared 3 bases from V and 2 bases from J, leaving 7 bases between. Germline-derived CDR1 and CDR2 are SEHNR and FQNEAQ (reference sequence). The CDR3 contains 13 residues. The J gene is TRBJ1-1, the V gene TRBV7-9; D not resolved. What was sequenced was peripheral blood. This receptor was taken from a woman in her 70s with acute or convalescent COVID-19. In nucleotides, the CDR3 is TGTGCCAGCAGCTTGGAGGGTAACACTGAAGCTTTCTTT. Encoded protein: CASSLEGNTEAFF.